This T cell receptor beta chain was sequenced during a study of T cell repertoires in cytomegalovirus infection (dated by TCRdb to the late 2010s). A note on the overall study: Because public TCR beta signatures pointed to carriage of CMV infection together with the matching HLA type, the HLA type of each donor mattered for the analysis.

Overall study outcomes, separate from this receptor: Carriers of CMV infection plus the relevant HLA type were discriminated by the cumulative frequency of public TCR beta family members in the study cohort and in an independent roughly 400-donor cohort. The ex vivo response was dominated by HLA-C-restricted CMV-specific TCR beta clonotypes, which also provided the single most frequent clonotype in two of eight donors.

Regarding this clonotype: Its antigen remains unidentified. Qualities for individual bases were not recorded, and no much larger clone is one base off.

TCRdb records Illumina HiSeq 1500 as the sequencer. Through fastp at Q25 and MiXCR, TCRdb rebuilt clones from the public reads, retaining in-frame beta chains. Entries that share a CDR3 protein sequence are merged under the most common genes and DNA. The sample table lists about 190,000 distinct CDR3 sequences, 25% to 30% of them with a count of one. Approximately 30% of the sample belongs to the ten largest clones. The sample was PBMCs. The clonotype was recovered from a human donor in good health (CMV status not recorded). Some clones in this sample may be carry-over from other donors' samples.

The CDR3 amino acid sequence is: CASSQNRGDQPQHF. In nucleotides, the sequence is TGTGCCAGCAGTCAAAACAGGGGTGATCAGCCCCAGCATTTT. The chain employs TRBV12-3 or TRBV12-4 and TRBJ1-5; 7 nucleotides in the junction match TRBD1. V trim: 5 bases; J trim: 5 bases; unmatched bases: 6. Measured from the cysteine to the phenylalanine, the CDR3 is 14 residues long. Only the CDR3 DNA stays, 42 bases, in frame from base 1.